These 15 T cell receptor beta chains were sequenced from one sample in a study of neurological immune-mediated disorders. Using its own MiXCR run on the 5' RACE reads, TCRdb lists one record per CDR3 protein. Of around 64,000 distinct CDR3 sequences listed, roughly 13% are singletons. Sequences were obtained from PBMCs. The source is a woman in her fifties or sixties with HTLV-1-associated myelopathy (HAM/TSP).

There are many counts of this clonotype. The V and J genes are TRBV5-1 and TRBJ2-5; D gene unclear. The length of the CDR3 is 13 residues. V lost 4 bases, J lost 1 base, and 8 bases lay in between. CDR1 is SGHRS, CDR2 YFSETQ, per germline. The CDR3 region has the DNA TGCGCCAGCAGCACTACAATCCAAGAGACCCAGTACTTC. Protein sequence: CASSTTIQETQYF.

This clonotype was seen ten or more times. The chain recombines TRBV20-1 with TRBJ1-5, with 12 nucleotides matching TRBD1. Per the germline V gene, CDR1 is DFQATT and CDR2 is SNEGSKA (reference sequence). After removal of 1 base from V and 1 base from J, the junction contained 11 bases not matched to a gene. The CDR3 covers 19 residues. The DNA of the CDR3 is TGCAGTGCTAGAGTCCCCGGGACAGGGGGCTTTAAGAGCAATCAGCCCCAGCATTTT. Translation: CSARVPGTGGFKSNQPQHF.

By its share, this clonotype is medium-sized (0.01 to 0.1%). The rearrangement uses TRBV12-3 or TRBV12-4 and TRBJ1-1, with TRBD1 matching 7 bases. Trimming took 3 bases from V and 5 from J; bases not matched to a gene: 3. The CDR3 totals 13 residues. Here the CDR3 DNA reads TGTGCCAGCAGTTTGGGACAGCTAACTGAAGCTTTCTTT. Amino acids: CASSLGQLTEAFF.

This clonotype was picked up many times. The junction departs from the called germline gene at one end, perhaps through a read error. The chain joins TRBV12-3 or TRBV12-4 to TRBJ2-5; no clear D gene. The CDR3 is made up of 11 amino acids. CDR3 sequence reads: CASGFQETQYF. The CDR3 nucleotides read TGTGCCAGCGGTTTTCAAGAGACCCAGTACTTC.

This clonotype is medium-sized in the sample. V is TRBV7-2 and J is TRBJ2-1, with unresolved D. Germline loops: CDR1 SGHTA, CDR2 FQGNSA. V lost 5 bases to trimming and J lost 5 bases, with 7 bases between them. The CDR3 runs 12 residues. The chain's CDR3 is CASSPPNNEQFF. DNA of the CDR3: TGTGCCAGCAGCCCCCCGAACAATGAGCAGTTCTTC. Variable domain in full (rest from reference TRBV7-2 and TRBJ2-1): GAGVSQSPSNKVTEKGKDVELRCDPISGHTALYWYRQSLGQGLEFLIYFQGNSAPDKSGLPSDRFSAERTGGSVSTLTIQRTQQEDSAVYLCASSPPNNEQFFGPGTRLTVL.

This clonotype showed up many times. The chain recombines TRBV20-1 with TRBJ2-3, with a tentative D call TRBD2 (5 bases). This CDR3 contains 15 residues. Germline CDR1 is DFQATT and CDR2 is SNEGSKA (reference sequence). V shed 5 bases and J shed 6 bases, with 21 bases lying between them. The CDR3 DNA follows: TGCAGTGCTGCGTTCAGAGGGCGCGATTGGGATACGCAGTATTTT. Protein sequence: CSAAFRGRDWDTQYF.

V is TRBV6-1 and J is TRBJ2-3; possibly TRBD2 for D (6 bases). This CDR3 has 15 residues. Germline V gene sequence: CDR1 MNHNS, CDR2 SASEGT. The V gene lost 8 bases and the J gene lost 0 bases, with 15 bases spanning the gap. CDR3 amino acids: CASGRTGVSTDTQYF. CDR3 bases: TGTGCCAGCGGTAGGACGGGAGTGAGCACAGATACGCAGTATTTT.

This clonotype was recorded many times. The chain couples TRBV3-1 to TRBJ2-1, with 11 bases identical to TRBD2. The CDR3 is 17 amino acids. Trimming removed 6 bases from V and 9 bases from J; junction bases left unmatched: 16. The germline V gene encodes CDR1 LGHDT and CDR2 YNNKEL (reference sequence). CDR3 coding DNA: TGTGCCAGCAGACAACAACCGGGGCTAGCGGGAGGAGGTGAGCAGTTCTTC. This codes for CASRQQPGLAGGGEQFF.

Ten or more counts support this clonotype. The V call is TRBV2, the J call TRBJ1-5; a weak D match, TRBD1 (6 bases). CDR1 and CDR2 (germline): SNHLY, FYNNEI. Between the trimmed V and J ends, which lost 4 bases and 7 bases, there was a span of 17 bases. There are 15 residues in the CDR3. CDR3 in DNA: TGTGCCAGCAGTGTAAGGGGGGCAAATATGCAGCCCCAGCATTTT. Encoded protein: CASSVRGANMQPQHF. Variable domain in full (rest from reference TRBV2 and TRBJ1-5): EPEVTQTPSHQVTQMGQEVILRCVPISNHLYFYWYRQILGQKVEFLVSFYNNEISEKSEIFDDQFSVERPDGSNFTLKIRSTKLEDSAMYFCASSVRGANMQPQHFGDGTRLSIL.

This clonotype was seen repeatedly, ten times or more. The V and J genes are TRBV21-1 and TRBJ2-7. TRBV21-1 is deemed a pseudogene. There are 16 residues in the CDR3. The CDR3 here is CASSKELGRSSYEQYF. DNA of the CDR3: TGTGCCAGCAGCAAAGAGTTGGGCAGGAGCTCCTACGAGCAGTACTTC.

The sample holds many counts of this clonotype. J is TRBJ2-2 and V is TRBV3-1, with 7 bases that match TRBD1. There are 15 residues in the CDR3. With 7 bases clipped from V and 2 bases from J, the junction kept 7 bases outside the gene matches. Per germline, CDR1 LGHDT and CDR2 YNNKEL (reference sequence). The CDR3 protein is CASTNRQGNTGELFF. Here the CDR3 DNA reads TGTGCCAGCACCAACAGACAGGGTAACACCGGGGAGCTGTTTTTT.

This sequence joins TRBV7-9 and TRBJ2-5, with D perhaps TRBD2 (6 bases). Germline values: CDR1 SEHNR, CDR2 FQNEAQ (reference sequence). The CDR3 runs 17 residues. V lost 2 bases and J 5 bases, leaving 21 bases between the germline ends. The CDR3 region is CASSLPPGVAVRETQYF. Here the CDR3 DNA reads TGTGCCAGCAGCTTACCCCCCGGGGTAGCGGTCCGCGAGACCCAGTACTTC.

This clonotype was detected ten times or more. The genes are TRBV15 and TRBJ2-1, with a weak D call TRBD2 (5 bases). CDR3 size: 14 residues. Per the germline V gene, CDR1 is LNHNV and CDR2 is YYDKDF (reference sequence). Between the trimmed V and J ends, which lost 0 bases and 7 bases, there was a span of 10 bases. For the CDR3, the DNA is TGTGCCACCAGCAGAGACCGGACTGTAAATGAGCAGTTCTTC. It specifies CATSRDRTVNEQFF.

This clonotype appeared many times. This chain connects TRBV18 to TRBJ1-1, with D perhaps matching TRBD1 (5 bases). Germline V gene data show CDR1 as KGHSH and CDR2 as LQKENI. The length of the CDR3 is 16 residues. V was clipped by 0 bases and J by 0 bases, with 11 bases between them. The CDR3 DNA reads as TGTGCCAGCTCACCACCGAACGACAGATTGAACACTGAAGCTTTCTTT. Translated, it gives CASSPPNDRLNTEAFF.

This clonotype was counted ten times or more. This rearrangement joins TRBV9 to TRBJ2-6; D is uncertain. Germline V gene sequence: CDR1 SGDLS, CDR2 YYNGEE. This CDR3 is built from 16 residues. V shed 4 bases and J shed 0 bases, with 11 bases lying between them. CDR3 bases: TGTGCCAGCAGCTCTAGACGGGCCTCTGGGGCCAACGTCCTGACTTTC. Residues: CASSSRRASGANVLTF.